These 5 T cell receptor beta chains share one sample of origin, sequenced in a study of spatial heterogeneity in lung cancer. In TCRdb, the 5' RACE reads were re-called with MiXCR into one record per CDR3 protein. Of tens of thousands of distinct CDR3 sequences in the sample, less than 9.5% were seen once. Noted time point: blood at routine non-recurrence follow-up after resection. Frozen PBMC, nontumor lung or tumor provided whole RNA, which was sequenced unsorted. Sequenced here: PBMCs, sampled at follow-up. The receptors derive from a female donor with early-stage non-small cell lung cancer.

This sequence joins TRBV12-3 or TRBV12-4 and TRBJ1-1, with D possibly being TRBD1 (5 bases). This CDR3 spans 14 amino acids. Trimming took 6 bases from V and 5 from J, leaving 16 bases between them. The CDR3 DNA sequence: TGTGCCAGCAGCCCCGGGGCGCCGGTTACTGAAGCTTTCTTT. It specifies CASSPGAPVTEAFF.

The CDR3 DNA is TGTGCCAGCAGTGAAGTCCCTCCGGGGGCGTCGAACACTGAAGCTTTCTTT. This codes for CASSEVPPGASNTEAFF. V and J are TRBV6-1 and TRBJ1-1, with a weak D call TRBD1 (6 bases). Trimming pared 1 base from V and 1 base from J, leaving 16 bases between. Germline CDR1 MNHNS, CDR2 SASEGT. The CDR3 consists of 17 residues.

Ten or more counts support this clonotype. The chain employs TRBV4-2 and TRBJ2-5; D remains unclear. The CDR3 runs 14 residues. V lost 4 bases and J lost 3, with 12 bases in between. Germline V gives CDR1 LGHNA, CDR2 YNFKEQ. The CDR3 DNA is TGTGCCAGCAGCCCCCCCGGGCTTGAAGAGACCCAGTACTTC. This codes for CASSPPGLEETQYF.

This clonotype was counted many times. The chain has TRBV7-2 and TRBJ2-6; D unclear. The CDR3 length is 15 residues. V was trimmed by 3 bases and J by 0 bases, leaving 6 bases between them. From germline, CDR1 is SGHTA and CDR2 FQGNSA. CDR3 coding DNA: TGTGCCAGCAGCTTTCTGGCCTCTGGGGCCAACGTCCTGACTTTC. It is translated as CASSFLASGANVLTF.

This clonotype occurred many times. V and J are TRBV5-1 and TRBJ2-3, with TRBD2 identical over 8 bases. V trimming: 0 bases; J trimming: 3 bases; junction bases outside the gene matches: 6. The CDR3 is 16 amino acids. CDR1 SGHRS and CDR2 YFSETQ come from the germline V gene. CDR3 loop: CASSLDIPGGTDTQYF. Here the CDR3 DNA reads TGCGCCAGCAGCTTGGATATCCCGGGGGGGACAGATACGCAGTATTTT.